The 17 T cell receptor beta chains below all came from one sample that was sequenced in a study of blood T cell repertoires in COVID-19. The method was immunoSEQ multiplex PCR; TCRdb's version includes in-frame clones alone and lacks a portion of them. Of 70,000 or so clones in the sample, 65% to 90% were seen once. The sequenced sample was peripheral blood. The receptors shown here come from a man in his sixties or seventies with active or convalescent COVID-19.

This chain uses TRBV19 with TRBJ2-1; 7 nucleotides line up with TRBD2. CDR3 size: 14 residues. The V gene's germline CDR1 is LNHDA and CDR2 SQIVND (reference sequence). The ends lost 5 bases at V and 7 bases at J; junction bases unmatched: 8. The chain's CDR3 is CASSGGVFVNEQFF. The CDR3, as DNA: TGTGCCAGTAGTGGGGGGGTTTTTGTAAATGAGCAGTTCTTC.

This clone has a handful of counts. This rearrangement joins TRBV27 to TRBJ2-6, with 8 bases fitting TRBD1. This CDR3 has 15 amino acids. The trim removed 5 bases at V and 2 bases at J, leaving 2 bases unmatched. Looked up from germline, CDR1 is MNHEY and CDR2 is SMNVEV (reference sequence). The CDR3 sequence: CASSGQGTGANVLTF. CDR3 bases: TGTGCCAGCAGTGGACAGGGTACTGGGGCCAACGTCCTGACTTTC.

This chain joins TRBV7-3 and TRBJ1-1; D call uncertain. V was pared by 6 bases and J by 5 bases, with 10 bases between. In germline, CDR1 is SGHTA, CDR2 FQGTGA. This CDR3 contains 12 residues. The CDR3 loop reads CASRGPGTEAFF. Here the CDR3 DNA reads TGTGCCAGCAGAGGACCGGGGACTGAAGCTTTCTTT.

This clone is a singleton in its sample. The V and J genes are TRBV3-1 (or the pseudogene TRBV3-2) and TRBJ1-2; D perhaps matches TRBD1 (5 bases). The CDR3 is 12 residues long. Germline CDR1 reads LGHDT; CDR2 reads YNNKEL (reference sequence). V lost 3 bases to trimming and J lost 8 bases, with 10 bases between them. DNA of the CDR3: TGTGCCAGCAGCCATCCCTCAGGGGGCTACACCTTC. Its translation: CASSHPSGGYTF.

This chain connects TRBV9 to TRBJ2-7; TRBD2 aligns across 9 bases. Germline values: CDR1 SGDLS, CDR2 YYNGEE. Losses at the gene ends were 4 bases for V and 3 bases for J; bases not matched to a gene: 5. This CDR3 is built from 14 residues. The CDR3 DNA follows: TGTGCCAGCAGCACGGGACTAGCCATCTACGAGCAGTACTTC. The encoded protein is CASSTGLAIYEQYF.

The V call is TRBV5-6, the J call TRBJ1-1, with 9 positions matching TRBD1. The CDR3 spans 12 residues. The germline V gene has CDR1 SGHDT and CDR2 YYEEEE. Trimming took 7 bases from V and 8 from J; bases not matched to a gene: 6. The CDR3 spells CASGTGGAEAFF. The CDR3 bases are TGTGCCAGCGGAACAGGGGGCGCGGAAGCTTTCTTT.

V is TRBV29-1 and J is TRBJ1-1; TRBD1 is a possible D gene (6 bases). Germline V CDR1 and CDR2: SQVTM, ANQGSEA. This CDR3 has 12 amino acids. Trimming removed 6 bases at V and 3 bases at J, with 11 bases between. The CDR3 sequence is CSVRNRDTEAFF. As DNA, the CDR3 is TGCAGCGTCCGGAACAGGGACACTGAAGCTTTCTTT.

The V and J genes are TRBV19 and TRBJ1-3; no reliable D call. The V end lost 8 bases, the J end lost 2 bases, and 10 bases lay between the germline ends. The length of the CDR3 is 13 residues. The germline V gene encodes CDR1 LNHDA and CDR2 SQIVND (reference sequence). CDR3 region: CASLAGTGNTIYF. DNA of the CDR3: TGTGCCAGTCTCGCGGGCACTGGAAACACCATATATTTT.

The gene calls are TRBV18 and TRBJ2-5; 7 bases line up with TRBD1. CDR3 length equals 14 residues. Germline V gene data show CDR1 as KGHSH and CDR2 as LQKENI. After removal of 3 bases from V and 4 bases from J, the junction contained 5 bases not matched to a gene. The CDR3 reads CASSPKSGGETQYF. As DNA, the CDR3 is TGTGCCAGCTCACCTAAGTCAGGGGGAGAGACCCAGTACTTC.

The chain employs TRBV2 and TRBJ2-7; 9 bases align to TRBD2. The CDR3 totals 14 residues. Germline V gene lookup returns CDR1 SNHLY and CDR2 FYNNEI. Unmatched junction bases numbered 4, after V lost 3 bases and J lost 4 bases. The CDR3 nucleotides read TGTGCCAGCAGTGAGCGGGGGGGCGTGTACGAGCAGTACTTC. Its translation is CASSERGGVYEQYF.

This chain connects TRBV6-1 to TRBJ1-1; 7 bases match TRBD1. The CDR3 is 14 amino acids. Germline V gives CDR1 MNHNS, CDR2 SASEGT. Trimming cost V 2 bases and J 3 bases; bases outside gene matches: 3. In nucleotides, the CDR3 is TGTGCCAGCAGTGAACTGGGGACAGACACTGAAGCTTTCTTT. Protein product: CASSELGTDTEAFF.

J is TRBJ1-4 and V is TRBV5-1; 7 bases are shared with TRBD1. The germline V gene encodes CDR1 SGHRS and CDR2 YFSETQ. The CDR3 covers 14 residues. The V segment lost 6 bases and the J segment 8 bases; nucleotides outside the gene matches: 10. The CDR3 loop reads CASKQTGDREKLFF. The CDR3 nucleotides read TGCGCCAGCAAACAAACAGGGGATAGGGAAAAACTGTTTTTT.

The chain uses TRBV19 and TRBJ1-5; D is possibly TRBD1 (6 bases). Trimming shortened V by 3 bases and J by 15 bases, and 18 bases separated the two germline ends. This CDR3 has 13 amino acids. Germline assignment: CDR1 LNHDA and CDR2 SQIVND (reference sequence). CDR3 region: CASSMTPDSPRHF. CDR3 DNA sequence: TGTGCCAGTAGTATGACCCCGGACAGCCCCAGGCATTTT.

The rearrangement uses TRBV28 and TRBJ1-5; TRBD1 matches at 8 bases. This CDR3 spans 14 amino acids. Germline V gene sequence: CDR1 MDHEN, CDR2 SYDVKM. Germline trimming cut 10 bases from V and 7 bases from J; bases unmatched to any gene: 12. CDR3 region: CATTTGGGRQPQHF. The CDR3, as DNA: TGTGCCACCACCACAGGGGGGGGCCGGCAGCCCCAGCATTTT.

This chain uses TRBV18 with TRBJ2-1; D ambiguous. Per germline, CDR1 KGHSH and CDR2 LQKENI. There are 14 residues in the CDR3. Trimming removed 1 base at V and 8 bases at J, with 12 bases between. The CDR3 here is CASSPQRQTHEQFF. The CDR3 nucleotides are TGTGCCAGCTCACCACAACGGCAGACTCATGAGCAGTTCTTC.

V is TRBV5-6 and J is TRBJ1-2; 7 bases line up with TRBD1. The junction had 8 bases not matched to a gene; V was cut back by 4 bases and J by 8 bases. The germline CDR1 and CDR2 sequences are SGHDT and YYEEEE. CDR3 size: 13 residues. In DNA, the CDR3 is TGTGCCAGCAGCACTGGGACAGAAGAAGGCTACACCTTC. It yields the protein CASSTGTEEGYTF.

The chain is built from TRBV6-5 and TRBJ1-1; tentatively, D is TRBD1 (6 bases). V lost 9 bases and J lost 0, with 14 bases in between. Germline V gene sequence: CDR1 MNHEY, CDR2 SVGAGI. The CDR3 extends over 14 amino acids. The CDR3 DNA reads TGTGCCAGTTCTAGGGGGGGGCTGAACACTGAAGCTTTCTTT. Its translation is CASSRGGLNTEAFF.